This T cell receptor beta chain derives from a study of blood T cell repertoires in COVID-19. Overall study context: COVID-19 samples, acute and convalescent, were from the United States, Italy and Spain. The cDNA or gDNA used as material had been derived from T cells, B-cell-depleted T cells, or PBMCs.

In the authors' workflow: Amplification of reference gene primers was used by the study to estimate nucleated cell counts. Repertoires were generated with immunoSEQ multiplex PCR, while TCRdb's copy carries only in-frame clones and drops some. The DNA was the basis for D and trimming; V, J and clone size are from that table. The sample records roughly 20,000 clones, 87% being singletons. V gave up 3 bases and J gave up 7 bases; unmatched junction bases: 7. From germline, CDR1 is MNHNS and CDR2 SASEGT. The CDR3 has 15 amino acids. V and J are TRBV6-1 and TRBJ2-1; 9 positions agree with TRBD1. What was sequenced was peripheral blood. The origin of this receptor is a human donor with active COVID-19. The donor label of this sample is uncertain. The CDR3 sequence is CASSEVDRGGNEQFF. In DNA form, the CDR3 reads TGTGCCAGCAGTGAGGTCGACAGGGGGGGGAATGAGCAGTTCTTC.